The clone carrying this TCR beta chain was seen more than once but under ten times. Its antigen is not identified. Around 500 ng RNA was reverse transcribed with alpha and beta constant-region primers. Using multiplexing indices, alpha and beta chain libraries were generated apart by chain-specific third strand synthesis. MiXCR, applied by TCRdb to the 5' RACE reads, yields one record per CDR3 protein. The sample consists of approximately 18,000 distinct CDR3 sequences, approximately 9% of them appearing once. The ends were cut back, 5 bases at V and 0 bases at J, with 13 bases in the middle. In germline, CDR1 is SGHAT, CDR2 FQNNGV. This CDR3 is 16 amino acids long. The data originate from a study of HIV-infected patients and healthy controls. General study results and limits: With just sixteen HIV-infected individuals processed, the findings' generality was considered strongly limited. MAIT alpha-chain CDR3s were frequent in healthy controls, depleted in HIV+.

No cell fractionation was done, so the repertoire covers all unsorted peripheral blood T cells. An approximately 2.5 ml peripheral blood sample was taken for RNA. Sequencing was carried out using blood. This clonotype was obtained from an adult in good health. The gene calls are TRBV11-2 and TRBJ1-4; D remains unclear. In DNA, the CDR3 is TGTGCCAGCAGCCCCCTCCAAAGTGCAACTAATGAAAAACTGTTTTTT. Its protein is CASSPLQSATNEKLFF.